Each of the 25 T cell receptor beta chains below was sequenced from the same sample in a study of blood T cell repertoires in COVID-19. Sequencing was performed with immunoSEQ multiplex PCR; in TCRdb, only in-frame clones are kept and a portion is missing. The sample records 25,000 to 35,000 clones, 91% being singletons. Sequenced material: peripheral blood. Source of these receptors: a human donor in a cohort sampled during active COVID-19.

The CDR3 nucleotides are TGTGCCAGCAGCGGACTAGCGGGAGCGTCCTACAATGAGCAGTTCTTC. The encoded protein is CASSGLAGASYNEQFF. This chain joins TRBV9 and TRBJ2-1; 12 positions agree with TRBD2. The germline V gene encodes CDR1 SGDLS and CDR2 YYNGEE. The length of the CDR3 is 16 residues. Trimming cost V 3 bases and J 1 base; bases outside gene matches: 2. Filled out from reference TRBV9 and TRBJ2-1, the complete variable domain reads DSGVTQTPKHLITATGQRVTLRCSPRSGDLSVYWYQQSLDQGLQFLIQYYNGEERAKGNILERFSAQQFPDLHSELNLSSLELGDSALYFCASSGLAGASYNEQFFGPGTRLTVL.

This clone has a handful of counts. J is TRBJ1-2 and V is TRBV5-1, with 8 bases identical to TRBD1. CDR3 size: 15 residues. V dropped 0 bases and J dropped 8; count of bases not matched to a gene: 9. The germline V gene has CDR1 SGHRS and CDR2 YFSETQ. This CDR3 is CASSLVGRGTGGYTF. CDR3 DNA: TGCGCCAGCAGCTTGGTAGGCAGGGGGACAGGAGGCTACACCTTC.

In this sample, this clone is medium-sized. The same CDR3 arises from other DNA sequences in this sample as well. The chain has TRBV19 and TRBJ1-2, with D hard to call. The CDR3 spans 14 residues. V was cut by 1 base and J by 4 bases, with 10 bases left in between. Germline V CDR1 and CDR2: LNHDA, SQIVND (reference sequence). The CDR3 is CASSIGAGTYGYTF. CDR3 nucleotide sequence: TGTGCCAGTAGTATAGGGGCAGGAACCTATGGCTACACCTTC.

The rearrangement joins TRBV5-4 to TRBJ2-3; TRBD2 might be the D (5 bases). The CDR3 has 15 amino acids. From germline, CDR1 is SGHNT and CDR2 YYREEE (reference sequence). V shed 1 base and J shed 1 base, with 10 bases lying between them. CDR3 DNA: TGTGCCAGCAGCTTGAGGTCTAGCCGCACAGATACGCAGTATTTT. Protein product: CASSLRSSRTDTQYF.

CDR3 sequence: CATSHRGKETQYF. CDR3 bases: TGTGCCACCTCACACAGGGGCAAAGAGACCCAGTACTTC. V is TRBV24-1 and J is TRBJ2-5; 7 bases line up with TRBD1. The CDR3 covers 13 residues. V was clipped by 9 bases and J by 3 bases; unmatched bases: 6. Germline V gives CDR1 KGHDR, CDR2 SFDVKD.

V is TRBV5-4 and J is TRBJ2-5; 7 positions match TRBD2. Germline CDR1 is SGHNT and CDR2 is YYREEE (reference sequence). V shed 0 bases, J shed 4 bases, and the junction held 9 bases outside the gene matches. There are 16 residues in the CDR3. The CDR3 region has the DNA TGTGCCAGCAGCTTGGGCGCGGCTAGCGGAGGAGAGACCCAGTACTTC. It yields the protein CASSLGAASGGETQYF.

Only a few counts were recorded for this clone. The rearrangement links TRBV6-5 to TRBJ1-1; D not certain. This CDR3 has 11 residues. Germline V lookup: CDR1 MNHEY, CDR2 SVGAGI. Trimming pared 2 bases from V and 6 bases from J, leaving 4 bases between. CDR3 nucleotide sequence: TGTGCCAGCAGTTACCGGGCTGAAGCTTTCTTT. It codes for CASSYRAEAFF.

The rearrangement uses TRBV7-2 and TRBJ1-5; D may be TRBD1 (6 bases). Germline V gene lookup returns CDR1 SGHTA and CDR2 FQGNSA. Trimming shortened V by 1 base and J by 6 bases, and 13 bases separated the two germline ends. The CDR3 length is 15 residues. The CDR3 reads CASSLDRAIGQPQHF. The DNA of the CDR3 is TGTGCCAGCAGCTTAGACAGGGCGATCGGTCAGCCCCAGCATTTT.

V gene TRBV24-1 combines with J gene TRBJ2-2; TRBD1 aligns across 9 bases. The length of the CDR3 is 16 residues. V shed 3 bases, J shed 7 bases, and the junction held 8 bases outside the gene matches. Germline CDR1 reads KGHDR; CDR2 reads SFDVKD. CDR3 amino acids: CATSDHRTGEGGELFF. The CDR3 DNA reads TGTGCCACCAGTGATCACAGGACAGGGGAAGGCGGGGAGCTGTTTTTT.

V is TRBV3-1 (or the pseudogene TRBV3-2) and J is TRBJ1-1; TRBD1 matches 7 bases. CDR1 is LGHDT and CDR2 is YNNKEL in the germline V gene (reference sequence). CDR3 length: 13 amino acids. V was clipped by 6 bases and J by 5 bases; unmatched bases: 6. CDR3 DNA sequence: TGTGCCAGCAGTCTCAGGGGGGAAACTGAAGCTTTCTTT. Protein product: CASSLRGETEAFF.

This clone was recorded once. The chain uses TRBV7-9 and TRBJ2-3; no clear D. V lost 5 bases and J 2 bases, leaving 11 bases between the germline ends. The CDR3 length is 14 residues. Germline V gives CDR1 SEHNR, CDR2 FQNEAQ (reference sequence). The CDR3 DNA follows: TGTGCCAGCAGCCCCTGGCAGAACACAGATACGCAGTATTTT. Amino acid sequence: CASSPWQNTDTQYF.

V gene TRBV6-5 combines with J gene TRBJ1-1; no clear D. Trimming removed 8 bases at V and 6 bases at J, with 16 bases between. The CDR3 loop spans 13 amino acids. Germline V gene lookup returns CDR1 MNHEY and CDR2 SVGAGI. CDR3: CASSSGLWAEAFF. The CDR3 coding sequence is TGTGCCAGCTCCTCGGGGTTATGGGCTGAAGCTTTCTTT.

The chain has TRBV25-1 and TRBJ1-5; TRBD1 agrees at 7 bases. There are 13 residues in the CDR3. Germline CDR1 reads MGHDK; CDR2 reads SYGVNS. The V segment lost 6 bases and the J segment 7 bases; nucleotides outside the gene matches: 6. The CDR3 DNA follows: TGTGCCAGCAGCGGACAGGCTTTGCAGCCCCAGCATTTT. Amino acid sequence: CASSGQALQPQHF.

DNA of the CDR3: TGTGCCAGTAGTGACTCGGGGAGTAGCAATCAGCCCCAGCATTTT. Protein sequence: CASSDSGSSNQPQHF. The V call is TRBV19, the J call TRBJ1-5; D is unclear. This CDR3 has 15 residues. Trimming took 5 bases from V and 0 from J, leaving 11 bases between them. The V gene's germline CDR1 is LNHDA and CDR2 SQIVND (reference sequence).

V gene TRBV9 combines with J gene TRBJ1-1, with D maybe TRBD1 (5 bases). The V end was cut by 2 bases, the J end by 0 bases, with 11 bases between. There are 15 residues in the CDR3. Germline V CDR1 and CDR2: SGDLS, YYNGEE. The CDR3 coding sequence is TGTGCCAGCAGCGTCGGAACAGGCATGAACACTGAAGCTTTCTTT. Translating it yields CASSVGTGMNTEAFF.

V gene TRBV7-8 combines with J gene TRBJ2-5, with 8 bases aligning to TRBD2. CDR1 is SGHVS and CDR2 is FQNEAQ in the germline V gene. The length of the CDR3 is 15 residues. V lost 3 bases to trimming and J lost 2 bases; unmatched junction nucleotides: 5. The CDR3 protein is CASSFSGGVQETQYF. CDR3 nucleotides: TGTGCCAGCAGCTTCTCGGGAGGGGTACAAGAGACCCAGTACTTC.

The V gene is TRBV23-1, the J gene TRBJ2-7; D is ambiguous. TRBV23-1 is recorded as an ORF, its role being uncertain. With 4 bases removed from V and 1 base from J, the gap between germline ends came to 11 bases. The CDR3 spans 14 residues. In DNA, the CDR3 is TGCGCCAGCAGTCGGGCGACACCATCCTACGAGCAGTACGTC. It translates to CASSRATPSYEQYV.

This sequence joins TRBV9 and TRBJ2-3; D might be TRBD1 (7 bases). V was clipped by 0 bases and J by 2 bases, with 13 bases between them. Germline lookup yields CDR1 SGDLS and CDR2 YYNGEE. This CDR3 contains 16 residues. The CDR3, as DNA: TGTGCCAGCAGCGTAGCGGCAGGGGGGAACACAGATACGCAGTATTTT. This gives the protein CASSVAAGGNTDTQYF.

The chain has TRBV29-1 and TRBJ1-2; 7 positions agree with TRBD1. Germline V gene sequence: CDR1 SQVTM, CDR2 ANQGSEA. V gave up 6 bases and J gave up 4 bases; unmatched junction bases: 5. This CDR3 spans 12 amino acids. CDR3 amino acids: CSVTGTVYGYTF. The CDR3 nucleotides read TGCAGCGTCACCGGGACAGTCTATGGCTACACCTTC.

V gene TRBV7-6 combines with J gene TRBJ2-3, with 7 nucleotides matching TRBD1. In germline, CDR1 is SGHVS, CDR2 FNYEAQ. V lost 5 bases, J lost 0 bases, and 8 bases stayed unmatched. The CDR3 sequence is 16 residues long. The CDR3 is CASSPRGLASTDTQYF. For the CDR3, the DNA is TGTGCCAGCAGCCCTAGGGGGCTAGCTAGCACAGATACGCAGTATTTT.

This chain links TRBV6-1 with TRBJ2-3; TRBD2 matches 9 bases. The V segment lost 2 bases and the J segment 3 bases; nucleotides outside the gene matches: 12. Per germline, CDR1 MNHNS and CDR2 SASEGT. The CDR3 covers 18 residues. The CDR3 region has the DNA TGTGCCAGCAGTGAAAGGGCGGGAGGGATCCTAGAGACAGATACGCAGTATTTT. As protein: CASSERAGGILETDTQYF.

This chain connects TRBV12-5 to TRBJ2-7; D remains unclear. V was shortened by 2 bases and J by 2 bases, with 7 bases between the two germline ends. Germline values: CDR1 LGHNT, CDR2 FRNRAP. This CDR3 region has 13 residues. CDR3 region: CASGLSEPYEQYV. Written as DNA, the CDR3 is TGTGCTAGTGGTTTGTCAGAACCCTACGAGCAGTACGTC.

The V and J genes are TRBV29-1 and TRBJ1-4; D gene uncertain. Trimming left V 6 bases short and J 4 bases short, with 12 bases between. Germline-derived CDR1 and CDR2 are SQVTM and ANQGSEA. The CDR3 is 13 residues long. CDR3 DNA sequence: TGCAGCGTGGCCGGCGGGCTTAATGAAAAACTGTTTTTT. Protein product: CSVAGGLNEKLFF. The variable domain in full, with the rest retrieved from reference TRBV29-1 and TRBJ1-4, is SAVISQKPSRDICQRGTSLTIQCQVDSQVTMMFWYRQQPGQSLTLIATANQGSEATYESGFVIDKFPISRPNLTFSTLTVSNMSPEDSSIYLCSVAGGLNEKLFFGSGTQLSVL.

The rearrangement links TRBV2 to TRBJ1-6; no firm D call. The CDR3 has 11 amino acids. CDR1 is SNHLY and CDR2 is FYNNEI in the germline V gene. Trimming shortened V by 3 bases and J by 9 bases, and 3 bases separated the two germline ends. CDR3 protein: CASSESSPLHF. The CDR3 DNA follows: TGTGCCAGCAGTGAGAGTTCACCCCTCCACTTT.

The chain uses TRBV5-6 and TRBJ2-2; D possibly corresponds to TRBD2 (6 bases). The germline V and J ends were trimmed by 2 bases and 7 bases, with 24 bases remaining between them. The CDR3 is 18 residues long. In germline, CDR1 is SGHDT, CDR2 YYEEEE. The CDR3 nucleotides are TGTGCCAGCAGCTTCAGAAGGACCGGGACTTGGCAGGACGGGGAGCTGTTTTTT. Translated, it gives CASSFRRTGTWQDGELFF.